These 9 T cell receptor beta chains share one sample of origin, sequenced in a study of preoperative IRX-2 immunotherapy in early breast cancer. Clones were sequenced by immunoSEQ multiplex PCR, and TCRdb holds only the in-frame ones, with some missing. Here the sample spans some 99,000 clones, 70% to 90% being singletons. Documented treatment: preoperative locoregional IRX-2 cytokine immunotherapy. The material sequenced was tumor tissue, taken after IRX-2 immunotherapy. The receptors were gathered from a human donor with breast cancer.

The chain has TRBV15 and TRBJ1-1; 9 bases line up with TRBD1. With 0 bases clipped from V and 0 bases from J, the junction kept 14 bases outside the gene matches. The CDR3 has 20 amino acids. Germline CDR1 and CDR2: LNHNV and YYDKDF (reference sequence). CDR3 DNA: TGTGCCACCAGCAGAGATCGGGGGGATGGGGACAGGGCTTTGAACACTGAAGCTTTCTTT. The encoded protein is CATSRDRGDGDRALNTEAFF.

The V gene is TRBV6-4, the J gene TRBJ1-6, with no clear D. Germline CDR1 and CDR2: MRHNA and SNTAGT. This CDR3 has 15 amino acids. V shed 3 bases and J shed 5 bases, with 11 bases lying between them. The CDR3, as DNA: TGTGCCAGCAGTGAAAAGGGAATCCATAATTCACCCCTCCACTTT. Encoded protein: CASSEKGIHNSPLHF.

This clone was picked up one time. The chain couples TRBV6-8 to TRBJ1-1; D gene uncertain. V gave up 8 bases and J gave up 4 bases, with 11 bases separating them. Per germline, CDR1 MNHGY and CDR2 SAAAGT. The CDR3 runs to 12 residues. The CDR3 spells CASSSVTTEAFF. The CDR3 DNA is TGTGCCAGCTCCTCGGTGACCACTGAAGCTTTCTTT.

The chain has TRBV18 and TRBJ2-7; 7 positions agree with TRBD1. The ends lost 3 bases at V and 2 bases at J; junction bases unmatched: 7. Looked up from germline, CDR1 is KGHSH and CDR2 is LQKENI. The CDR3 runs 15 residues. The CDR3 region is CASSPQRTGPYEQYF. The CDR3 nucleotides read TGTGCCAGCTCACCGCAACGGACAGGTCCCTACGAGCAGTACTTC.

J is TRBJ1-5 and V is TRBV22-1; TRBD1 was called by the table and not checked on the DNA. TRBV22-1 constitutes a pseudogene. CDR3 length: 15 residues. DNA of the CDR3: TGTGCCAGCAGTTTATCGACAGCCCTCAATCAGCCCCAGCATTTT. The encoded protein is CASSLSTALNQPQHF.

V gene TRBV18 combines with J gene TRBJ2-1; 10 bases are shared with TRBD2. V lost 1 base, J lost 9 bases, and 6 bases stayed unmatched. The CDR3 spans 15 residues. The germline V gene encodes CDR1 KGHSH and CDR2 LQKENI. As DNA, the CDR3 is TGTGCCAGCTCACCACGGGCTAGCGGGAGACCTGAGCAGTTCTTC. Protein product: CASSPRASGRPEQFF.

The chain has TRBV29-1 and TRBJ1-3; D perhaps matches TRBD1 (5 bases). This CDR3 spans 13 amino acids. The germline V gene encodes CDR1 SQVTM and CDR2 ANQGSEA. V shed 7 bases and J shed 2 bases, with 12 bases lying between them. CDR3 in amino acids: CSGLGETGNTIYF. The CDR3 DNA follows: TGCAGCGGGTTGGGGGAAACTGGAAACACCATATATTTT.

V gene TRBV28 combines with J gene TRBJ2-3, with a weak D call TRBD1 (5 bases). Germline V CDR1 and CDR2: MDHEN, SYDVKM. The CDR3 is made up of 14 amino acids. Deletions cut 6 bases from V and 1 base from J, with 11 bases between. CDR3: CASRGQGGTDTQYF. In nucleotides, the CDR3 is TGTGCCAGCAGGGGGCAGGGTGGCACAGATACGCAGTATTTT.

The table lists this clone with a count of one. The CDR3 nucleotides are TGTGCCAGCAGCACCGGGCGGCCAGGGGGAGATACGCAGTATTTT. Translation gives CASSTGRPGGDTQYF. The V call is TRBV11-3, the J call TRBJ2-3; 7 bases agree with TRBD1. Germline V CDR1 and CDR2: SGHNT, YENEEA. Germline trimming cut 5 bases from V and 5 bases from J; bases unmatched to any gene: 10. The CDR3 sequence is 15 residues long. The full variable domain, in which reference TRBV11-3 and TRBJ2-3 provide the parts outside the CDR3, is EAGVVQSPRYKIIEKKQPVAFWCNPISGHNTLYWYLQNLGQGPELLIRYENEEAVDDSQLPKDRFSAERLKGVDSTLKIQPAELGDSAVYLCASSTGRPGGDTQYFGPGTRLTVL.